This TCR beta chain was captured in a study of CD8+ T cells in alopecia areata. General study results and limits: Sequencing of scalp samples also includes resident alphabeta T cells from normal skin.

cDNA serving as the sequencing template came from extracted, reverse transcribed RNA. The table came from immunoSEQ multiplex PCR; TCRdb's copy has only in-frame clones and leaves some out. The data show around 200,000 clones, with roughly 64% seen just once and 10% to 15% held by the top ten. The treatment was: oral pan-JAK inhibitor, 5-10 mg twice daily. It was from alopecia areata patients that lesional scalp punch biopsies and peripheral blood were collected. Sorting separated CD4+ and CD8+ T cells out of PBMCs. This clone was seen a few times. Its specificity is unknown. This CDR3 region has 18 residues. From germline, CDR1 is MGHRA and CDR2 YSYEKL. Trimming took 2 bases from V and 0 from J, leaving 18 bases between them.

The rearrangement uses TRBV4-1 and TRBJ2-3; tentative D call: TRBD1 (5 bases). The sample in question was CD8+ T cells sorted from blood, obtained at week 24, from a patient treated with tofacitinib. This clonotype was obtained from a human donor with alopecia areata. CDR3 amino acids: CASSQPKVGQGSTDTQYF. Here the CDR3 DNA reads TGCGCCAGCAGCCAACCTAAGGTGGGGCAGGGTAGCACAGATACGCAGTATTTT.